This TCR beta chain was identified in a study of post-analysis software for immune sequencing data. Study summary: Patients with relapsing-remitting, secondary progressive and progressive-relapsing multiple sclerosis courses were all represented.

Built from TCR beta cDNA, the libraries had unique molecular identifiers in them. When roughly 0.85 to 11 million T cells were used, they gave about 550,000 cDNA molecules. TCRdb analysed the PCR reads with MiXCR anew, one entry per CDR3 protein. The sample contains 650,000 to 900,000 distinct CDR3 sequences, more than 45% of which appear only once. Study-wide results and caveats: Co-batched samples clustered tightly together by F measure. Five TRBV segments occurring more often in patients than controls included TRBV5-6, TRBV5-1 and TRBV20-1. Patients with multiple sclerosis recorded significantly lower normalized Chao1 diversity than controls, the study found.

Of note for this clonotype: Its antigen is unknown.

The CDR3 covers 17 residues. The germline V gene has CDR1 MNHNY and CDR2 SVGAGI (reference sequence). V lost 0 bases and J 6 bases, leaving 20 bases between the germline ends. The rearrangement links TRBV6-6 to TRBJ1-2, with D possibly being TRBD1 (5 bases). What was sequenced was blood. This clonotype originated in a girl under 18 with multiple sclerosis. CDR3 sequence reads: CASSYSINSPQGDGYTF. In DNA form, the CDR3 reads TGTGCCAGCAGTTACTCGATTAACTCTCCCCAGGGCGATGGCTACACCTTC.